These 4 T cell receptor beta chains share one sample of origin, sequenced in a study of early stage breast cancer tumors (dated by TCRdb to 2015 to 2018). The library was prepared using the immunoSEQ multiplex PCR assay. Imported from immuneACCESS, the table was reduced by TCRdb to in-frame sequences with V and J called. These copies leave out some clones; in studies compared against another copy, an unresolved V gene accounts for under half, and the cause of the remainder is not known. This sample comprises 32,000 or so clones, 65% to 75% of them detected only once. The ten largest clones capture around 35% of the sample. The sequencing input was blood. These receptors all stem from a person aged 45-65 years with breast cancer.

This clone rates as large. The rearrangement joins TRBV19 to TRBJ1-5, with TRBD1 as a possible D gene (6 bases). The CDR3 contains 15 residues. Trimming left V 7 bases short and J 0 bases short, with 13 bases between. Germline assignment: CDR1 LNHDA and CDR2 SQIVND (reference sequence). Here the CDR3 reads CASTQGQHSNQPQHF. The DNA for the CDR3 is TGTGCCAGTACCCAGGGACAACATAGCAATCAGCCCCAGCATTTT. Complete variable domain (other parts from reference TRBV19 and TRBJ1-5): DGGITQSPKYLFRKEGQNVTLSCEQNLNHDAMYWYRQDPGQGLRLIYYSQIVNDFQKGDIAEGYSVSREKKESFPLTVTSAQKNPTAFYLCASTQGQHSNQPQHFGDGTRLSIL.

The chain recombines TRBV14 with TRBJ2-1, with 8 bases lining up with TRBD1. CDR3 size: 17 residues. Losses at the gene ends were 0 bases for V and 7 bases for J; bases not matched to a gene: 11. Germline-derived CDR1 and CDR2 are SGHDN and FVKESK. The CDR3 protein is CASSQDRTGPLGNEQFF. DNA for the CDR3: TGTGCCAGCAGCCAAGATAGGACAGGGCCCTTGGGGAATGAGCAGTTCTTC.

The table lists this clone with a count of one. CDR3 protein: CASSVKGQGNTDTQYF. CDR3 bases: TGTGCCAGCAGCGTCAAGGGGCAAGGGAACACAGATACGCAGTATTTT. This rearrangement joins TRBV7-8 to TRBJ2-3, with D maybe TRBD1 (5 bases). Germline CDR1 is SGHVS and CDR2 is FQNEAQ. V was clipped by 5 bases and J by 2 bases, with 17 bases between them. CDR3 length equals 16 residues.

V gene TRBV5-1 combines with J gene TRBJ2-5, with no clear D. CDR1 is SGHRS, CDR2 YFSETQ, per germline. The CDR3 is 14 residues long. Between the trimmed V and J ends, which lost 3 bases and 0 bases, there was a span of 9 bases. CDR3 in DNA: TGCGCCAGCAGCTGCCTCCCGCACCAAGAGACCCAGTACTTC. Its protein product is CASSCLPHQETQYF.